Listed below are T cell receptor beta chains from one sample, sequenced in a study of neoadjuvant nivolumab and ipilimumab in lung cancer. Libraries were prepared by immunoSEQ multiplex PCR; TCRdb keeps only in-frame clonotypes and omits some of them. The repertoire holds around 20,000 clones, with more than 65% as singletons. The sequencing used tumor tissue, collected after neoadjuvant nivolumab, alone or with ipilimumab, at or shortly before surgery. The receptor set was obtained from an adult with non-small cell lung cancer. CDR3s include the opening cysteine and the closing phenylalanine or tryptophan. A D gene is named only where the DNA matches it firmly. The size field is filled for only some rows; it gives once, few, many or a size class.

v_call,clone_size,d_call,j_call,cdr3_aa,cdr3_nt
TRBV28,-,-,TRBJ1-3,CASSPGGSGNTIYF,TGTGCCAGCAGTCCCGGGGGGTCTGGAAACACCATATATTTT
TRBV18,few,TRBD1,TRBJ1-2,CASSVRDSYGYTF,TGTGCCAGCTCAGTCCGGGACAGCTATGGCTACACCTTC
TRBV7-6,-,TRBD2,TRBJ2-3,CASGTIAGITDTQYF,TGTGCCAGCGGAACGATAGCGGGAATCACAGATACGCAGTATTTT
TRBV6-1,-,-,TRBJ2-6,CASRTGGSGANVLTF,TGTGCCAGCAGAACCGGTGGCTCTGGGGCCAACGTCCTGACTTTC
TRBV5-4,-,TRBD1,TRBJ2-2,CASSSTGGEGNTGELFF,TGTGCCAGCAGCTCTACAGGGGGCGAAGGAAACACCGGGGAGCTGTTTTTT
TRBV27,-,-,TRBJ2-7,CASSLHRDIYEQYF,TGTGCCAGCAGTTTACATCGGGATATCTACGAGCAGTACTTC
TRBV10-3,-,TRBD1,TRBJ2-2,CAIQGVATGELFF,TGTGCCATCCAGGGGGTGGCCACCGGGGAGCTGTTTTTT
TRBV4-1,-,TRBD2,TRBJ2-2,CASSPTRGTSGTGELFF,TGCGCCAGCAGCCCCACCCGGGGGACTAGCGGCACCGGGGAGCTGTTTTTT
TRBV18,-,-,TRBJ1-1,CASSPTGRSNTEAFF,TGTGCCAGCTCACCGACTGGACGGTCAAACACTGAAGCTTTCTTT
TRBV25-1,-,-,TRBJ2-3,CASSEYSRTDTQYF,TGTGCCAGCAGTGAATATTCCCGCACAGATACGCAGTATTTT
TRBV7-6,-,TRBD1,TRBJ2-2,CASGGQTNTGELFF,TGTGCCAGCGGGGGACAGACGAACACCGGGGAGCTGTTTTTT
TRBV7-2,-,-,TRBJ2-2,CASNRDGNTGELFF,TGTGCCAGCAACCGGGACGGGAACACCGGGGAGCTGTTTTTT
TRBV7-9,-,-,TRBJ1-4,CASGRELNEKLFF,TGTGCCAGCGGGCGGGAGCTTAATGAAAAACTGTTTTTT
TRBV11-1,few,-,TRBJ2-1,CASSLGGREFF,TGTGCCAGCAGCTTAGGTGGCAGGGAGTTCTTC